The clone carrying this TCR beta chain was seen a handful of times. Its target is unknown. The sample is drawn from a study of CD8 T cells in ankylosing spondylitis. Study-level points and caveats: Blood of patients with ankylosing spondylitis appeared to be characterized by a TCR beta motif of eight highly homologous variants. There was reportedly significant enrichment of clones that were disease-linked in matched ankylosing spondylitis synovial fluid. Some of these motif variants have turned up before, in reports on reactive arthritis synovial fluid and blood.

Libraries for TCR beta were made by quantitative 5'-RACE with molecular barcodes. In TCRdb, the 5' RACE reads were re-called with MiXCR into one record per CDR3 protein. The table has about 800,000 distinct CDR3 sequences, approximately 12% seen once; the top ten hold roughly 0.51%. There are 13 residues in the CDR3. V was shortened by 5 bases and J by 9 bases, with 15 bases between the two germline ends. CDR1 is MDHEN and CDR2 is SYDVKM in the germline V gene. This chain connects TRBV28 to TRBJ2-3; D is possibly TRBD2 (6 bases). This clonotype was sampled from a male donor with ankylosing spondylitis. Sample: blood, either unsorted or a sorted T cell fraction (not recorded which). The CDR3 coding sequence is TGTGCCAGCAGTCAGCTTAGCGGCCTAACGCAGTATTTT. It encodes CASSQLSGLTQYF.